This section outlines one T cell receptor (beta chain) sequence together with its context. The antigen remains unidentified. Both 60 Vbeta primers and 13 Jbeta primers went into the PCR. Libraries were prepared by immunoSEQ multiplex PCR; TCRdb keeps only in-frame clonotypes and omits some of them. The sample carries more than 150,000 clones, over 70% recorded once. The sample is drawn from a study of cytomegalovirus exposure and HLA in healthy donors. Per germline, CDR1 SGHRS and CDR2 YFSETQ. This CDR3 is 15 amino acids long. V shed 3 bases and J 2 bases; nucleotides not matched to a gene: 2. Overall study results and limits: Presence/absence analyses took donor sequencing depth as roughly uniform. With further analysis later on, most CMV-associated TCR beta chains appeared HLA-restricted. By HLA locus, TCR association rates varied in a later analysis, with DRB1 showing the most and HLA-C the fewest.

Sequencing input: PBMCs. V and J are TRBV5-1 and TRBJ1-5; 10 bases are a match to TRBD1. The clonotype comes from a man aged 50 to 60 in good health and CMV-seropositive. Here the CDR3 reads CASSYGTGGNQPQHF. CDR3 nucleotide sequence: TGCGCCAGCAGCTATGGGACAGGGGGCAATCAGCCCCAGCATTTT. Full variable domain (outside the CDR3, taken from reference TRBV5-1 and TRBJ1-5): KAGVTQTPRYLIKTRGQQVTLSCSPISGHRSVSWYQQTPGQGLQFLFEYFSETQRNKGNFPGRFSGRQFSNSRSEMNVSTLELGDSALYLCASSYGTGGNQPQHFGDGTRLSIL.